The 5 T cell receptor beta chains listed next were all sequenced from one sample in a study of low-dose radiotherapy and immunotherapy resistance in tumors. Covering alpha and beta chains, TRAV- and TRBV-specific primers were used for the first-strand cDNA. Using a constant-region primer together with a V-primer adapter, TCRs were subjected to 20 to 25 PCR cycles of amplification. TCRdb re-called the reads with MiXCR, one entry per CDR3 protein. The sample yields about 13,000 distinct CDR3 sequences, around 75% seen once. These receptors originate from a human donor with advanced metastatic prostate, ovarian, gallbladder or colorectal cancer (not recorded which). This table probably holds off-target reads from a library built for another chain.

The V call is TRBV5-4, the J call TRBJ2-2; D possibly uses TRBD1 or TRBD2 (5 bases each). There are 16 residues in the CDR3. Trimming removed 4 bases from V and 1 base from J, with 14 bases in between. Germline-derived CDR1 and CDR2 are SGHNT and YYREEE (reference sequence). The DNA for the CDR3 is TGTGCCAGCAGCGACCAAAGGGGACGGAACACCGGGGAGCTGTTTTTT. Translating it yields CASSDQRGRNTGELFF.

The chain has TRBV6-4 and TRBJ2-1, with a tentative D call TRBD2 (6 bases). The V and J ends lost 6 bases and 4 bases respectively, with 19 bases between them. Germline V gene data show CDR1 as MRHNA and CDR2 as SNTAGT. The CDR3 is 16 residues long. The CDR3 bases are TGTGCCAGCAGCCCAGGGACGGGGGACCCGTACAATGAGCAGTTCTTC. It is translated as CASSPGTGDPYNEQFF.

V and J are TRBV5-5 and TRBJ2-4; TRBD1 is a possible D gene (6 bases). Germline CDR1 and CDR2: SGHKS and YYEKEE (reference sequence). The V and J ends lost 6 bases and 8 bases respectively, with 15 bases between them. The CDR3 consists of 13 residues. For the CDR3, the DNA is TGTGCCAGCAACCCACCCTCAGGGGACATTCAGTACTTC. It encodes CASNPPSGDIQYF.

This clonotype showed up just a few times. V gene TRBV12-3 or TRBV12-4 combines with J gene TRBJ1-5, with 8 bases matching TRBD1. The CDR3 is 14 amino acids. J lost 7 bases, V lost 7 bases, and 9 bases had no gene match. The DNA for the CDR3 is TGTGCCAGCACCGCAGGGGGCGTCCGACAGCCCCAGCATTTT. Its translation: CASTAGGVRQPQHF.

CDR3 bases: TGTGCCAGCAACACAGCCCGTGTGAGGGCCAACTATGGCTACACCTTC. Translated: CASNTARVRANYGYTF. The chain uses TRBV7-2 and TRBJ1-2; D is unresolved. The CDR3 is 16 residues long. Germline-derived CDR1 and CDR2 are SGHTA and FQGNSA. The ends were cut back, 7 bases at V and 2 bases at J, with 20 bases in the middle.